This T cell receptor (beta chain) was sequenced for a study of cytotoxic CD8 clonotypes in ibrutinib-treated CLL. V lost 5 bases and J 5 bases, leaving 18 bases between the germline ends. There are 14 residues in the CDR3. In germline, CDR1 is GTSNPN, CDR2 SVGIG (reference sequence). Clones were read by immunoSEQ multiplex PCR, and TCRdb kept only the in-frame ones, dropping some. The table lists approximately 150,000 clones, around 80% of them singletons, with about 4.6% in the top ten. The receptor's source is a human donor with chronic lymphocytic leukemia. Sequenced material: PBMCs, taken after 24 months of ibrutinib treatment. The V call is TRBV30, the J call TRBJ2-5; no firm D call. The CDR3 DNA reads as TGTGCCTGGGGCCTTGCTGTACCCCGGGAGACCCAGTACTTC. Residues: CAWGLAVPRETQYF.